This T cell receptor (beta chain) was sequenced in a study of blood T cell repertoires in COVID-19. The overall study: Samples taken during acute and convalescent COVID-19 were collected in the United States, Italy and Spain. T cells, B-cell-depleted T cells, or PBMCs supplied cDNA or gDNA.

V was clipped by 9 bases and J by 0 bases; unmatched bases: 13. From germline, CDR1 is MDHEN and CDR2 SYDVKM. CDR3 length equals 17 residues. This table comes from immunoSEQ multiplex PCR, and its TCRdb copy is limited to in-frame clones, with some not included. The sample carries about 120,000 clones, just over 90% recorded once. The sequenced material came from peripheral blood. The chain uses TRBV28 and TRBJ2-3; 9 bases are a match to TRBD2. This clonotype was sampled from a human donor with active COVID-19. The donor label of this sample is uncertain. For the CDR3, the DNA is TGTGCCAGTCCCCCCCTAGCGGGGTGGTCTAGCACAGATACGCAGTATTTT. Protein sequence: CASPPLAGWSSTDTQYF. The full variable domain, rest sourced from reference TRBV28 and TRBJ2-3, is DVKVTQSSRYLVKRTGEKVFLECVQDMDHENMFWYRQDPGLGLRLIYFSYDVKMKEKGDIPEGYSVSREKKERFSLILESASTNQTSMYLCASPPLAGWSSTDTQYFGPGTRLTVL.